This T cell receptor (beta chain) was obtained from a study of blood T cell repertoires in COVID-19. Study-level background: COVID-19 samples from acute and convalescent phases originated in the United States, Italy and Spain. Sources were T cells, B-cell-depleted T cells, or PBMCs; the material itself was cDNA or gDNA.

Germline CDR1 reads ENHRY; CDR2 reads SYGVKD. The CDR3 is 15 residues long. V was trimmed by 3 bases and J by 4 bases, leaving 13 bases between them. The study drew participants aged 18 to 89 years from 20 to 30 US areas. Allocation to cohorts depended on clinical history reported by the participants. The repertoire was sequenced with immunoSEQ multiplex PCR; TCRdb's copy has only in-frame clones and lacks some. This sample has about 220,000 clones, with approximately 83% found just once. V and J are TRBV10-3 and TRBJ1-3; D call uncertain. The origin of this receptor is a woman aged 45-65 years who had been exposed to COVID-19. The sequenced sample was PBMCs or T cells enriched from blood (not recorded which). This CDR3 reads CAISDEGVGGNTIYF. The CDR3, as DNA: TGTGCCATCAGTGACGAGGGAGTGGGCGGAAACACCATATATTTT.